These 22 T cell receptor beta chains were sequenced from one sample in a study of blood T cells in healthy people across ages (dated by TCRdb to 2015 to 2017). Library generation was performed with 5' RACE. TCRdb shows the sequencer as Illumina HiSeq 2500. The second PCR ran for roughly 7 to 12 cycles and used a J-beta primer mix along with a sample-barcoded 5' primer. The public reads were run again by TCRdb, first through fastp at Q25 and then through MiXCR, and only productive beta chains were kept. A single entry per CDR3 protein holds the most common genes and DNA from its merged rows. The table for this sample lists roughly 730,000 distinct CDR3 sequences; roughly 56% of them were counted only once. Around 24% of the sample is held by the ten biggest clonotypes. The sequenced sample was blood. These receptors were collected from a man aged 40-49 years in good health.

The count of this clonotype is one. A read error may produce the germline difference seen at one junction end. The chain has TRBV7-2 and TRBJ2-1; possible D gene TRBD2, 7 bases. Germline V gene sequence: CDR1 SGHTA, CDR2 FQGNSA. This CDR3 is built from 14 residues. The CDR3 is CASRGGAYYDEQFF. CDR3 DNA sequence: TGTGCCAGCAGGGGGGGGGCGTACTACGATGAGCAGTTCTTC. The full variable domain, completed using reference TRBV7-2 and TRBJ2-1, is GAGVSQSPSNKVTEKGKDVELRCDPISGHTALYWYRQSLGQGLEFLIYFQGNSAPDKSGLPSDRFSAERTGGSVSTLTIQRTQQEDSAVYLCASRGGAYYDEQFFGPGTRLTVL.

There are a few counts of this clonotype. CDR3 residues: CASSPSGLPSGANVLTF. The CDR3 DNA sequence: TGTGCCAGCTCACCCTCCGGGCTACCCTCTGGGGCCAACGTCCTGACTTTC. The V call is TRBV18, the J call TRBJ2-6, with D hard to call. The V gene lost 3 bases and the J gene lost 0 bases, with 12 bases spanning the gap. The CDR3 has 17 residues. Germline CDR1 and CDR2: KGHSH and LQKENI.

This clonotype appeared a few times. The chain uses TRBV28 and TRBJ2-6; TRBD1 agrees at 7 bases. This CDR3 region has 20 residues. CDR1 MDHEN and CDR2 SYDVKM come from the germline V gene. With 10 bases clipped from V and 1 base from J, the junction kept 22 bases outside the gene matches. CDR3 sequence (DNA): TGTGCCACCTTATGGGGTTCGTCCGGGACAGTGGGGTCTGGGGCCAACGTCCTGACTTTC. It translates to CATLWGSSGTVGSGANVLTF.

The rearrangement uses TRBV28 and TRBJ2-7, with D possibly being TRBD1 (5 bases). The germline V gene has CDR1 MDHEN and CDR2 SYDVKM. Trimming pared 7 bases from V and 2 bases from J, leaving 9 bases between. This CDR3 is 12 amino acids long. Written as DNA, the CDR3 is TGTGCCAGCACCACAGGTCCCTACGAGCAGTACTTC. Protein: CASTTGPYEQYF.

This chain links TRBV27 with TRBJ2-1; a possible D gene is TRBD2 (6 bases). The CDR3 runs 12 residues. V lost 5 bases, J lost 9 bases, and 11 bases lay in between. The germline gives CDR1 MNHEY, CDR2 SMNVEV (reference sequence). The CDR3: CASSPGVREQFF. CDR3 nucleotides: TGTGCCAGCAGTCCGGGGGTACGTGAGCAGTTCTTC.

The V gene is TRBV5-8, the J gene TRBJ1-6; the match to TRBD1 covers 8 bases. CDR3 size: 17 residues. CDR1 is SGHTS and CDR2 is YDEGEE in the germline V gene. The V gene end was trimmed by 7 bases and the J gene end by 0 bases; junction bases not matched to a gene: 9. The CDR3: CASWGTGSSSYNSPLHF. The CDR3 DNA follows: TGTGCCAGCTGGGGGACAGGATCGAGCTCCTATAATTCACCCCTCCACTTT.

The rearrangement links TRBV29-1 to TRBJ1-4; D not certain. This CDR3 comprises 14 residues. V gave up 3 bases and J gave up 4 bases, with 12 bases separating them. The V gene's germline CDR1 is SQVTM and CDR2 ANQGSEA. The CDR3 here is CSVDDGQNNEKLFF. The CDR3 coding sequence is TGCAGCGTTGATGATGGGCAGAATAATGAAAAACTGTTTTTT.

The rearrangement uses TRBV7-9 and TRBJ2-7, with D unclear. The germline V and J ends were trimmed by 5 bases and 0 bases, with 17 bases remaining between them. The CDR3 extends over 16 amino acids. The V gene's germline CDR1 is SEHNR and CDR2 FQNEAQ (reference sequence). The CDR3 coding sequence is TGTGCCAGCAGCCCCGGTGGTGGCGTGAGCTCCTACGAGCAGTACTTC. This translates into CASSPGGGVSSYEQYF. Variable domain in full (rest from reference TRBV7-9 and TRBJ2-7): DTGVSQNPRHKITKRGQNVTFRCDPISEHNRLYWYRQTLGQGPEFLTYFQNEAQLEKSRLLSDRFSAERPKGSFSTLEIQRTEQGDSAMYLCASSPGGGVSSYEQYFGPGTRLTVT.

The chain links TRBV7-3 to TRBJ1-1; the D gene is possibly TRBD1 (6 bases). Trimming took 7 bases from V and 7 from J, leaving 19 bases between them. CDR3 size: 14 residues. Germline CDR1 SGHTA, CDR2 FQGTGA. The CDR3 sequence is CASTKTGQGGEAFF. The CDR3 region has the DNA TGTGCCAGCACCAAAACGGGACAAGGGGGTGAAGCTTTCTTT.

The rearrangement links TRBV29-1 to TRBJ2-3; 7 bases agree with TRBD1. The ends lost 5 bases at V and 1 base at J; junction bases unmatched: 3. The CDR3 sequence is 13 residues long. The germline gives CDR1 SQVTM, CDR2 ANQGSEA. DNA of the CDR3: TGCAGCGTTCTTGGGACAGGCACAGATACGCAGTATTTT. Residues: CSVLGTGTDTQYF.

In its sample, this clonotype was seen a few times. CDR3 amino acids: CASSLFYMGQNSYEQYF. For the CDR3, the DNA is TGTGCCAGCAGTTTATTTTACATGGGACAAAACTCCTACGAGCAGTACTTC. The chain combines TRBV27 with TRBJ2-7; TRBD1 might be the D (6 bases). The ends were cut back, 1 base at V and 0 bases at J, with 16 bases in the middle. CDR3 length: 17 residues. The germline V gene has CDR1 MNHEY and CDR2 SMNVEV (reference sequence).

This clonotype was seen only a few times. CDR3 in DNA: TGTGCCAGCACCGACGGGGCTAGCACAGATACGCAGTATTTT. Translating it yields CASTDGASTDTQYF. V gene TRBV27 combines with J gene TRBJ2-3; D could derive from TRBD1 or TRBD2 (5 bases each). V lost 7 bases to trimming and J lost 0 bases, with 11 bases between them. This CDR3 contains 14 residues. Germline values: CDR1 MNHEY, CDR2 SMNVEV (reference sequence).

This clonotype showed up just a few times. This chain links TRBV4-2 with TRBJ1-5; 10 bases map to TRBD1. The CDR3 extends over 21 amino acids. The trim removed 0 bases at V and 1 base at J, leaving 15 bases unmatched. CDR1 and CDR2 from the germline V gene are LGHNA and YNFKEQ. In nucleotides, the CDR3 is TGTGCCAGCAGCCAAGATATTGGAGGGACAGGGGTGGATGAGAGCAATCAGCCCCAGCATTTT. It codes for CASSQDIGGTGVDESNQPQHF.

The gene calls are TRBV5-5 and TRBJ1-2, with 8 bases aligning to TRBD1. Germline V lookup: CDR1 SGHKS, CDR2 YYEKEE (reference sequence). The V and J ends lost 3 bases and 3 bases, in that order; junction bases with no gene match: 10. The CDR3 length is 16 residues. The CDR3 protein is CASSSRTLTGDYGYTF. As DNA, the CDR3 is TGTGCCAGCAGCTCACGCACCCTGACAGGGGACTATGGCTACACCTTC.

This rearrangement joins TRBV10-3 to TRBJ2-7; 10 positions match TRBD2. This CDR3 is built from 14 residues. After removal of 7 bases from V and 2 bases from J, the junction contained 5 bases not matched to a gene. Germline V gives CDR1 ENHRY, CDR2 SYGVKD. In DNA, the CDR3 is TGTGCCATCAATCCTAGCGGGAGTCCCTACGAGCAGTACTTC. Translation gives CAINPSGSPYEQYF.

The genes are TRBV29-1 and TRBJ1-1; no clear D gene. There are 11 residues in the CDR3. Trimming took 5 bases from V and 5 from J, leaving 9 bases between them. Per germline, CDR1 SQVTM and CDR2 ANQGSEA. CDR3 in amino acids: CSVRTATEAFF. Here the CDR3 DNA reads TGCAGCGTTCGGACGGCAACTGAAGCTTTCTTT.

The CDR3 bases are TGTGCCAGCAGTTACCTAGGTCGAGGAGTCGACCAAGAGACCCAGTACTTC. Amino acid sequence: CASSYLGRGVDQETQYF. The gene calls are TRBV6-6 and TRBJ2-5; no firm D call. From germline, CDR1 is MNHNY and CDR2 SVGAGI (reference sequence). Trimming cost V 2 bases and J 0 bases, with 16 bases left between them. The CDR3 is 17 residues long.

J is TRBJ2-5 and V is TRBV10-3; D possibly corresponds to TRBD1 (6 bases). TRBJ2-7 explains the end of the DNA better; the J call may be wrong. Germline V gene lookup returns CDR1 ENHRY and CDR2 SYGVKD. There are 13 residues in the CDR3. The CDR3 spells CAIGSGGWDEQYF. In DNA, the CDR3 is TGTGCCATCGGGAGTGGGGGCTGGGACGAGCAGTACTTC.

The chain has TRBV24-1 and TRBJ1-2; D gene ambiguous. CDR1 is KGHDR, CDR2 SFDVKD, per germline. V was pared by 6 bases and J by 2 bases, with 9 bases between. The CDR3 is made up of 13 amino acids. CDR3 DNA sequence: TGTGCCACCAGTATCGAGACCAACTATGGCTACACCTTC. Its translation: CATSIETNYGYTF.

This clonotype has only a few counts. This sequence joins TRBV7-2 and TRBJ2-1, with D possibly matching TRBD2 (5 bases). The DNA matches TRBJ2-7 better at its end, which makes the J call doubtful. Germline values: CDR1 SGHTA, CDR2 FQGNSA. CDR3 size: 14 residues. In DNA, the CDR3 is TGTGCCAGCCTACTGTCGGGAATCTCCCATGAGCAGTACTTC. The encoded protein is CASLLSGISHEQYF.

The chain has TRBV28 and TRBJ1-6; D is unclear. The CDR3 extends over 15 amino acids. Between the trimmed V and J ends, which lost 4 bases and 7 bases, there was a span of 14 bases. Germline lookup yields CDR1 MDHEN and CDR2 SYDVKM. The DNA of the CDR3 is TGTGCCAGCAGTTCCCACACCTCAAGAAATTCACCCCTCCACTTT. Its protein is CASSSHTSRNSPLHF. The variable domain in full, with the rest retrieved from reference TRBV28 and TRBJ1-6, is DVKVTQSSRYLVKRTGEKVFLECVQDMDHENMFWYRQDPGLGLRLIYFSYDVKMKEKGDIPEGYSVSREKKERFSLILESASTNQTSMYLCASSSHTSRNSPLHFGNGTRLTVT.

The V call is TRBV5-5, the J call TRBJ2-5; D may match TRBD1 or TRBD2 (5 bases each). The DNA end favors TRBJ2-7, so the J call may be wrong. The CDR3 length is 15 residues. The germline CDR1 and CDR2 sequences are SGHKS and YYEKEE (reference sequence). The CDR3, as DNA: TGTGCCAGCAGCTTGGCTGGGGGAGAAGAGCGCGAGCAGTACTTC. Translation: CASSLAGGEEREQYF.